This T cell receptor beta chain comes out of a study of blood T cells in healthy people across ages. Study overall: About one barcoded TCR beta cDNA was captured per two T cells.

Study-level points and caveats: The study could not conclusively compare naive and antigen-experienced cells, given its unsorted PBMCs.

This clonotype was detected a few times. Antigen unknown. J was trimmed by 4 bases and V by 0 bases; bases with no gene match: 11. The CDR3 consists of 17 residues. Germline V gene sequence: CDR1 ENHRY, CDR2 SYGVKD. Primed by a sample-barcoded 5' primer and a J-beta primer mix, a second PCR proceeded for roughly 7 to 11 cycles. From the 5' RACE reads, TCRdb called clonotypes with MiXCR, one entry per CDR3 protein. The sample gives approximately 1.5 million distinct CDR3 sequences, approximately 39% of which show up once; less than 5% is in the top ten. The sample comprised blood. The chain recombines TRBV10-3 with TRBJ1-2, with 7 bases matching TRBD1. The receptor's source is a woman aged 18 to 35 in good health. CDR3 in DNA: TGTGCCATCAGTGAGTCGATTGGAGGGGGCACGGGCTATGGCTACACCTTC. It codes for CAISESIGGGTGYGYTF.